The present TCR beta chain was sequenced within a study of cytomegalovirus exposure and HLA in healthy donors. Notes on the study in general: The authors enumerated around 150 TCR beta chains as linked to cytomegalovirus.

The PCR ran on 60 Vbeta and 13 Jbeta primers. Clones were sequenced by immunoSEQ multiplex PCR, and TCRdb holds only the in-frame ones, with some missing. The sample lists some 140,000 clones, approximately 80% occurring once. This clone has a single count. The antigen is unknown. The CDR3 has 14 amino acids. Germline V gene data show CDR1 as SGHRS and CDR2 as YFSETQ. J was trimmed by 6 bases and V by 1 base; bases with no gene match: 4. The clonotype comes from a man aged 25-45 years in good health and CMV-seropositive. Sequencing was carried out using PBMCs. V is TRBV5-1 and J is TRBJ2-7, with 10 bases aligning to TRBD1. This CDR3 reads CASSLRGTGVEQYF. The CDR3 coding sequence is TGCGCCAGCAGCTTGAGGGGGACAGGGGTCGAGCAGTACTTC.